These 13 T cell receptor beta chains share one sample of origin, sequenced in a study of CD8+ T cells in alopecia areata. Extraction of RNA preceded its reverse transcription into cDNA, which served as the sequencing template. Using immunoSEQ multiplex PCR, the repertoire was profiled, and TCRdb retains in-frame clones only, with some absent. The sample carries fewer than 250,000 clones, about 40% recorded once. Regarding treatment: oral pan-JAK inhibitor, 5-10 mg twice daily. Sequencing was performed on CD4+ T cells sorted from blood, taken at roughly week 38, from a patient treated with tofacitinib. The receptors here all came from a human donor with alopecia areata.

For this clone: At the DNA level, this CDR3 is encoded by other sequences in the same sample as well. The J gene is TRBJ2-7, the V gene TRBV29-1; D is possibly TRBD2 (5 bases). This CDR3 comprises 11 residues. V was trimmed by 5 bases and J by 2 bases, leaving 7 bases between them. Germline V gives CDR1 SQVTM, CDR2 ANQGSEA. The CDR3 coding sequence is TGCAGCGTTCCCGGGGCCTACGAGCAGTACTTC. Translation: CSVPGAYEQYF.

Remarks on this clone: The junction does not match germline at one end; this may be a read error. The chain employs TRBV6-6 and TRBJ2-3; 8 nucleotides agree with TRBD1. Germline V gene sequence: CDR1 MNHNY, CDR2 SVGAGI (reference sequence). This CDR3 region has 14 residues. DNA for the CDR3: TGTGCCTGCAGGGAGGACAGGGGCACAGATACGCAGTATTTT. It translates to CACREDRGTDTQYF.

The DNA for the CDR3 is TGTGCCAGCAGCTTCCGGGGCACAGATACGCAGTATTTT. Translated: CASSFRGTDTQYF. The chain employs TRBV5-6 and TRBJ2-3; D unclear. The V gene's germline CDR1 is SGHDT and CDR2 YYEEEE. The V gene lost 2 bases and the J gene lost 1 base, with 5 bases spanning the gap. The CDR3 sequence is 13 residues long.

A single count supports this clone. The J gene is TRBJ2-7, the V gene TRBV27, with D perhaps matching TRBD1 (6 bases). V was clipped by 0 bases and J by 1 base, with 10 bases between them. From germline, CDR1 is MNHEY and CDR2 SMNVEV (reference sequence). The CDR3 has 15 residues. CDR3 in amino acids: CASSLSFRGSYEQYF. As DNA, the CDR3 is TGTGCCAGCAGTTTATCCTTCAGGGGATCCTACGAGCAGTACTTC.

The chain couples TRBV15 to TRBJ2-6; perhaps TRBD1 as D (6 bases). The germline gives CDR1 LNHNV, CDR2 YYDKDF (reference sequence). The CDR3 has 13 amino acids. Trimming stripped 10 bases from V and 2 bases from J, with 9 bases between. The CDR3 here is CAIRQAGANVLTF. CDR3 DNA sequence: TGTGCCATCCGACAGGCTGGGGCCAACGTCCTGACTTTC.

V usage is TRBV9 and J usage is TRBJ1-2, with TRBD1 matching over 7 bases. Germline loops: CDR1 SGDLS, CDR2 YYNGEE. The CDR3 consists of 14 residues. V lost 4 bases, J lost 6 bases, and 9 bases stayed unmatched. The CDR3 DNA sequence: TGTGCCAGCAGCCCCCGCAGGGACAGTGATGGCTACACCTTC. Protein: CASSPRRDSDGYTF.

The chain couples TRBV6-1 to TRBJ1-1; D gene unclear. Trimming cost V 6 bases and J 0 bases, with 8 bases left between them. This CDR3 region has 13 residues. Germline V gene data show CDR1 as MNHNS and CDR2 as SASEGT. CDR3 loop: CASRPGVNTEAFF. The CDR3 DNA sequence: TGTGCCAGCAGGCCGGGCGTGAACACTGAAGCTTTCTTT.

CDR3 DNA sequence: TGTGCCGGATGGCAGGGCGATGGCTACACCTTC. Amino acid sequence: CAGWQGDGYTF. The genes are TRBV30 and TRBJ1-2; a possible D gene is TRBD1 (5 bases). Per germline, CDR1 GTSNPN and CDR2 SVGIG (reference sequence). Trimming stripped 8 bases from V and 6 bases from J, with 13 bases between. This CDR3 has 11 residues.

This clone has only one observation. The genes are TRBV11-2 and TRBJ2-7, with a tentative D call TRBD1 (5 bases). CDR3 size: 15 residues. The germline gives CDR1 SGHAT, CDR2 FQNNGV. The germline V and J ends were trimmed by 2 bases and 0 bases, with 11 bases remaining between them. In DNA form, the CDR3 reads TGTGCCAGCAGCTTATTTCCGCAGGGCTCCTACGAGCAGTACTTC. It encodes CASSLFPQGSYEQYF.

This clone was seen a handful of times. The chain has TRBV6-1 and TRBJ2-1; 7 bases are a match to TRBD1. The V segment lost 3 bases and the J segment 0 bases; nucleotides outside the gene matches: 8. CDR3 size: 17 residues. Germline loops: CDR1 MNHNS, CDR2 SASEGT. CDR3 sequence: CASSETGRVGSYNEQFF. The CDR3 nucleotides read TGTGCCAGCAGTGAGACAGGGCGGGTCGGCTCCTACAATGAGCAGTTCTTC.

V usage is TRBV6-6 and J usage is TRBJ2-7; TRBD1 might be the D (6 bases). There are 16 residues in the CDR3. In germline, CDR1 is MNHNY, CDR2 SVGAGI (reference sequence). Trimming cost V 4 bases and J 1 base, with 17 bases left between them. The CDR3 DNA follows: TGTGCCAGCAGTTCCAAAGGACAGTTCGGTTCCTACGAGCAGTACTTC. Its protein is CASSSKGQFGSYEQYF.

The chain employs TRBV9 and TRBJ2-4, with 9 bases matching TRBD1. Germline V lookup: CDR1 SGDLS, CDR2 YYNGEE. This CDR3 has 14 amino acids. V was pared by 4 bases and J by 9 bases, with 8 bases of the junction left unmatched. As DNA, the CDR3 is TGTGCCAGCAGCCCCCGGACAGGGGCGGGCATTCAGTACTTC. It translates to CASSPRTGAGIQYF.

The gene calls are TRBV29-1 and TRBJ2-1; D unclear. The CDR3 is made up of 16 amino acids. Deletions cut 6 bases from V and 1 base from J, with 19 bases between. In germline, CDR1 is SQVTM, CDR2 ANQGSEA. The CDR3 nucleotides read TGCAGCGTCGCGAGACCAGCCGCCTTTTCCTACAATGAGCAGTTCTTC. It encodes CSVARPAAFSYNEQFF.